The sequence of this T cell receptor beta chain was determined in a study of CD8 T cells in Susac syndrome. Study-level findings and limits: By the study's own acknowledgment, its TCR sequencing and HLA analysis included relatively few individuals.

Patients with Susac syndrome met diagnostic criteria defined recently for definite or probable disease. As regards this clonotype: Its target is not known.

V dropped 1 base and J dropped 6 bases, with 6 bases sitting between them. Germline CDR1 and CDR2: PRHDT and FYEKMQ (reference sequence). This CDR3 region has 13 residues. Roughly 0.45 to 1 ug RNA was reverse transcribed with random hexamers. TCRdb ran MiXCR on the immunoSEQ multiplex PCR reads and lists one entry per CDR3 protein. The sample has some 200,000 distinct CDR3 sequences, roughly 94% seen once; the top ten hold approximately 0.16%. The source material was CD8+ T cells from PBMCs. This sequence was found in a human donor with Susac syndrome. The chain uses TRBV13 and TRBJ1-4; no reliable D call. CDR3 in amino acids: CASSLVGHEKLFF. The CDR3 DNA sequence: TGTGCCAGCAGCTTAGTAGGTCATGAAAAACTGTTTTTT.